Each of the 24 T cell receptor beta chains below was sequenced from the same sample in a study of T cells after yellow fever vaccination. MiXCR, run by TCRdb on the 5' RACE reads, gives a single entry per CDR3 protein. Of some 350,000 distinct CDR3 sequences listed, roughly 4.3% are singletons. The sample here was PBMCs, taken 5 days after the yellow fever booster vaccination. Receptors originate from a man younger than 35 who received the YFV17D yellow fever vaccine.

This clonotype was counted ten times or more. The chain links TRBV4-1 to TRBJ2-1, with D perhaps TRBD2 (6 bases). CDR1 MGHRA and CDR2 YSYEKL come from the germline V gene. The CDR3 runs 15 residues. Trimming removed 3 bases from V and 7 bases from J, with 16 bases in between. CDR3 protein: CASSHPPGLTNEQFF. The CDR3 nucleotides read TGCGCCAGCAGCCACCCCCCGGGACTTACGAATGAGCAGTTCTTC.

The chain employs TRBV19 and TRBJ1-1; no clear D gene. The CDR3 spans 11 residues. Germline V lookup: CDR1 LNHDA, CDR2 SQIVND (reference sequence). The ends were cut back, 8 bases at V and 5 bases at J, with 9 bases in the middle. DNA for the CDR3: TGTGCCAGTTTGACGGTTACTGAAGCTTTCTTT. This codes for CASLTVTEAFF. The full variable domain, rest sourced from reference TRBV19 and TRBJ1-1, is DGGITQSPKYLFRKEGQNVTLSCEQNLNHDAMYWYRQDPGQGLRLIYYSQIVNDFQKGDIAEGYSVSREKKESFPLTVTSAQKNPTAFYLCASLTVTEAFFGQGTRLTVV.

This clonotype was recorded many times. V is TRBV5-1 and J is TRBJ1-1; 9 positions match TRBD1. The J segment lost 0 bases and the V segment lost 4 bases, leaving 7 bases of the junction unmatched. The CDR3 loop spans 16 amino acids. Germline-derived CDR1 and CDR2 are SGHRS and YFSETQ. The CDR3 here is CASSATGQGMNTEAFF. CDR3 sequence (DNA): TGCGCCAGCAGCGCCACTGGACAGGGGATGAACACTGAAGCTTTCTTT.

The rearrangement joins TRBV6-2 or TRBV6-3 to TRBJ1-5; TRBD1 matches 7 bases. The CDR3 length is 18 residues. The germline V gene encodes CDR1 MNHEY and CDR2 SVGEGT. The J segment lost 8 bases and the V segment lost 1 base, leaving 17 bases of the junction unmatched. Here the CDR3 reads CASSYLRGAGGTAEPQHF. CDR3 nucleotides: TGTGCCAGCAGTTACTTGAGGGGGGCAGGGGGAACTGCGGAGCCCCAGCATTTT.

This chain uses TRBV7-6 with TRBJ1-4; 7 positions agree with TRBD1. The germline gives CDR1 SGHVS, CDR2 FNYEAQ. The CDR3 is 14 residues long. The ends lost 3 bases at V and 7 bases at J; junction bases unmatched: 5. CDR3 coding DNA: TGTGCCAGCAGCTTGACAGGGAAAAGTGAAAAACTGTTTTTT. Its translation is CASSLTGKSEKLFF.

The table lists this clonotype with a few counts. This sequence joins TRBV5-4 and TRBJ2-6; D gene ambiguous. Deletions cut 4 bases from V and 4 bases from J, with 9 bases between. The CDR3 has 14 amino acids. Germline V gene data show CDR1 as SGHNT and CDR2 as YYREEE (reference sequence). CDR3 DNA sequence: TGTGCCAGCAGCCTGGGCCTCGGGGCCAACGTCCTGACTTTC. Its translation is CASSLGLGANVLTF.

This clonotype was seen many times. This rearrangement joins TRBV5-1 to TRBJ2-3, with D uncertain. This CDR3 is 15 amino acids long. CDR1 SGHRS and CDR2 YFSETQ come from the germline V gene. V was cut by 3 bases and J by 4 bases, with 15 bases left in between. Written as DNA, the CDR3 is TGCGCCAGCAGCTACCAAATATCGAACGCAGATACGCAGTATTTT. Amino acids: CASSYQISNADTQYF.

This clonotype was seen a handful of times. The gene calls are TRBV10-2 and TRBJ2-5; TRBD2 might be the D (6 bases). Trimming removed 7 bases from V and 2 bases from J, with 11 bases in between. The CDR3 covers 13 residues. The germline CDR1 and CDR2 sequences are WSHSY and SAAADI. In DNA, the CDR3 is TGCGCCAGCACCCCAGCGGGTCAAGAGACCCAGTACTTC. Protein sequence: CASTPAGQETQYF.

This clonotype was picked up a small number of times. The V gene is TRBV5-1, the J gene TRBJ2-3; 15 bases line up with TRBD2. The V gene's germline CDR1 is SGHRS and CDR2 YFSETQ. The junction had 7 bases not matched to a gene; V was cut back by 5 bases and J by 6 bases. The CDR3 loop spans 16 amino acids. CDR3 bases: TGCGCCAGCAGTTCCGGACTAGCGGGGGGGCGCGATACGCAGTATTTT. Its translation: CASSSGLAGGRDTQYF.

Only a few counts were recorded for this clonotype. The V call is TRBV5-1, the J call TRBJ2-3; D is uncertain. The germline gives CDR1 SGHRS, CDR2 YFSETQ. The CDR3 is 13 amino acids. The V end lost 6 bases, the J end lost 4 bases, and 12 bases lay between the germline ends. The CDR3 here is CASTVLGADTQYF. The CDR3 region has the DNA TGCGCCAGCACGGTCCTAGGAGCAGATACGCAGTATTTT.

This clonotype was seen only a few times. V and J are TRBV4-1 and TRBJ2-7, with D maybe TRBD1 (6 bases). This CDR3 is built from 16 residues. The V gene's germline CDR1 is MGHRA and CDR2 YSYEKL. Trimming left V 1 base short and J 0 bases short, with 13 bases between. The CDR3 DNA is TGCGCCAGCAGCCAAGGGGACATTCTCCCCTCCTACGAGCAGTACTTC. This codes for CASSQGDILPSYEQYF.

The chain joins TRBV25-1 to TRBJ1-4, with 7 bases aligning to TRBD1. The ends lost 3 bases at V and 7 bases at J; junction bases unmatched: 14. There are 17 residues in the CDR3. Germline CDR1 reads MGHDK; CDR2 reads SYGVNS. The chain's CDR3 is CASSDSGTARIREKLFF. The CDR3 nucleotides read TGTGCCAGCAGTGACTCCGGGACAGCTCGTATACGTGAAAAACTGTTTTTT.

This sequence joins TRBV19 and TRBJ1-6, with 9 bases fitting TRBD1. V dropped 5 bases and J dropped 9; count of bases not matched to a gene: 8. Germline V lookup: CDR1 LNHDA, CDR2 SQIVND (reference sequence). The CDR3 has 15 residues. CDR3 nucleotide sequence: TGTGCCAGTAGTTCCGGACAGGGGATCGGTTCACCCCTCCACTTT. This gives the protein CASSSGQGIGSPLHF. The whole variable domain, remainder taken from reference TRBV19 and TRBJ1-6, is DGGITQSPKYLFRKEGQNVTLSCEQNLNHDAMYWYRQDPGQGLRLIYYSQIVNDFQKGDIAEGYSVSREKKESFPLTVTSAQKNPTAFYLCASSSGQGIGSPLHFGNGTRLTVT.

The chain recombines TRBV24-1 with TRBJ2-1; 9 bases align to TRBD2. CDR1 is KGHDR and CDR2 is SFDVKD in the germline V gene. The CDR3 is made up of 14 amino acids. Trimming cost V 0 bases and J 13 bases; bases outside gene matches: 6. CDR3 sequence (DNA): TGTGCCACCAGTGATTTGCCCAGCGGGGGGCTTCAGTTCTTC. It is translated as CATSDLPSGGLQFF.

J is TRBJ2-1 and V is TRBV2; weak D call: TRBD1 (6 bases). This CDR3 comprises 13 residues. The ends were cut back, 11 bases at V and 2 bases at J, with 13 bases in the middle. Germline lookup yields CDR1 SNHLY and CDR2 FYNNEI. In DNA form, the CDR3 reads TGTGCCGGCTGGGACACAACCTACAATGAGCAGTTCTTC. Protein: CAGWDTTYNEQFF.

The chain links TRBV25-1 to TRBJ2-3, with 8 bases that match TRBD1. V dropped 6 bases and J dropped 5; count of bases not matched to a gene: 10. The CDR3 is 15 amino acids. From germline, CDR1 is MGHDK and CDR2 SYGVNS. The CDR3 reads CASSQSDRAGDTQYF. CDR3 DNA sequence: TGTGCCAGCAGCCAATCGGACAGGGCGGGAGATACGCAGTATTTT.

This clonotype was observed many times. The chain links TRBV7-2 to TRBJ1-3; 9 nucleotides line up with TRBD1. This CDR3 has 15 residues. V trimming: 1 base; J trimming: 4 bases; junction bases outside the gene matches: 2. Germline CDR1 is SGHTA and CDR2 is FQGNSA. The CDR3 region is CASSLVGTGGNTIYF. CDR3 coding DNA: TGTGCCAGCAGCTTAGTCGGGACAGGGGGAAACACCATATATTTT.

The chain recombines TRBV11-2 with TRBJ2-7, with no clear D. V was shortened by 3 bases and J by 2 bases, with 8 bases between the two germline ends. The CDR3 runs 13 residues. Germline lookup yields CDR1 SGHAT and CDR2 FQNNGV. The DNA of the CDR3 is TGTGCCAGCAGCTTTGGTGGGACCTACGAGCAGTACGTC. Translation: CASSFGGTYEQYV.

This clonotype has ten or more counts. The genes are TRBV6-5 and TRBJ2-3, with no clear D. The germline CDR1 and CDR2 sequences are MNHEY and SVGAGI. The ends were cut back, 5 bases at V and 5 bases at J, with 14 bases in the middle. The CDR3 consists of 14 residues. Written as DNA, the CDR3 is TGTGCCAGCAGTCACCGACTTAGTGGAGATACGCAGTATTTT. As protein: CASSHRLSGDTQYF.

This clonotype was seen only a few times. This chain links TRBV20-1 with TRBJ2-1; 10 bases map to TRBD2. This CDR3 region has 15 residues. The trim removed 5 bases at V and 10 bases at J, leaving 14 bases unmatched. CDR1 and CDR2 (germline): DFQATT, SNEGSKA (reference sequence). CDR3 protein: CSARRGLAGVREQFF. As DNA, the CDR3 is TGCAGTGCTCGCCGCGGGCTAGCGGGGGTCCGGGAGCAGTTCTTC.

This clonotype came up a few times. V and J are TRBV20-1 and TRBJ2-7; D is possibly TRBD1 (5 bases). Per germline, CDR1 DFQATT and CDR2 SNEGSKA (reference sequence). CDR3 length: 11 residues. Trimming stripped 3 bases from V and 6 bases from J, with 9 bases between. CDR3 amino acids: CSARTDTEQYF. CDR3 bases: TGCAGTGCTAGGACAGATACCGAGCAGTACTTC.

This clonotype was found a few times. V and J are TRBV3-1 and TRBJ2-7; the D is unclear. V shed 3 bases and J shed 2 bases, with 17 bases lying between them. The germline gives CDR1 LGHDT, CDR2 YNNKEL (reference sequence). CDR3 length: 16 amino acids. The CDR3 spells CASSHASLDGPYEQYF. The DNA of the CDR3 is TGTGCCAGCAGCCACGCCTCCCTCGACGGTCCCTACGAGCAGTACTTC.

This rearrangement joins TRBV6-2 or TRBV6-3 to TRBJ2-7; D is possibly TRBD1 (6 bases). Germline CDR1 and CDR2: MNHEY and SVGEGT. There are 14 residues in the CDR3. V shed 5 bases and J shed 5 bases, with 16 bases lying between them. CDR3 region: CASSPGHSADEQYF. The CDR3 bases are TGTGCCAGCAGTCCGGGACACTCAGCTGACGAGCAGTACTTC.

This chain joins TRBV6-5 and TRBJ2-3; 10 bases fit TRBD2. Germline V gives CDR1 MNHEY, CDR2 SVGAGI. The CDR3 sequence is 16 residues long. V gave up 8 bases and J gave up 0 bases; unmatched junction bases: 8. The CDR3 protein is CASGWHSGGSTDTQYF. The CDR3 coding sequence is TGTGCCAGCGGTTGGCATAGCGGGGGGAGCACAGATACGCAGTATTTT.